The clone carrying this T cell receptor (beta chain) was counted only a few times. The sample originates from a study of beta chain features in type 1 diabetes. Whole-study context: Cell yields, gender and age were similar in healthy donors and patients.

As every portion of the isolated RNA was reverse transcribed, the sequencing read expressed TCRB transcripts. Clones were sequenced by immunoSEQ multiplex PCR, and TCRdb holds only the in-frame ones, with some missing. Altogether 450,000 to 600,000 clones are present, around 30% being singletons, with the ten largest covering roughly 0.066%. This CDR3 is built from 13 residues. Trimming cost V 3 bases and J 1 base, with 7 bases left between them. Germline V gives CDR1 MGHDK, CDR2 SYGVNS. The sequencing input was naive CD4+ T cells from blood. This chain links TRBV25-1 with TRBJ2-7, with no clear D. The clonotype originates from a man aged 18 to 30 in good health. CDR3 bases: TGTGCCAGCAGTGAGAGTCGGTCCTACGAGCAGTACTTC. This gives the protein CASSESRSYEQYF.